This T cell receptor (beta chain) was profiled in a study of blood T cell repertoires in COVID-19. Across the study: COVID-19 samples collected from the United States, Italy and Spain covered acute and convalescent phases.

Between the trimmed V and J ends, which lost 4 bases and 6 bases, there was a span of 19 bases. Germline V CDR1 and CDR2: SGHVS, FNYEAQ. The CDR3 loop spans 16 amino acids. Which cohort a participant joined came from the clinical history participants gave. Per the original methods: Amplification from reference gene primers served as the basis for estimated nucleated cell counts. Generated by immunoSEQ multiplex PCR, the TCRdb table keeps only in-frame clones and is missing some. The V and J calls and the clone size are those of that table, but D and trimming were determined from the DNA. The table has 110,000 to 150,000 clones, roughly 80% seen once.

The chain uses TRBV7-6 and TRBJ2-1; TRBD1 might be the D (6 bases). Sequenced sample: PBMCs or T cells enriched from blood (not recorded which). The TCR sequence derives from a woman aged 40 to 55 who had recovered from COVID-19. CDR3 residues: CASSSRLRGQGNEQFF. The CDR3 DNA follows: TGTGCCAGCAGCTCCCGCCTCAGGGGTCAGGGCAATGAGCAGTTCTTC.